The next 27 T cell receptor beta chains were all read from a single sample in a study of T cell responses to AZD1222 COVID-19 vaccine. TCRdb keeps only in-frame clones here, not all; method: immunoSEQ multiplex PCR. The sample lists some 120,000 clones, about nine tenths occurring once. Sequencing was performed on peripheral blood, taken 28 days after the second AZD1222 dose. The source of these receptors is an adult who received the AZD1222 COVID-19 vaccine.

The rearrangement joins TRBV2 to TRBJ2-3; perhaps TRBD2 as D (6 bases). Trimming stripped 3 bases from V and 1 base from J, with 11 bases between. This CDR3 comprises 15 residues. CDR1 is SNHLY, CDR2 FYNNEI, per germline. Written as DNA, the CDR3 is TGTGCCAGCAGTGATTGGCGGGGCGGCACAGATACGCAGTATTTT. Its protein is CASSDWRGGTDTQYF. Full variable domain (rest looked up from reference TRBV2 and TRBJ2-3): EPEVTQTPSHQVTQMGQEVILRCVPISNHLYFYWYRQILGQKVEFLVSFYNNEISEKSEIFDDQFSVERPDGSNFTLKIRSTKLEDSAMYFCASSDWRGGTDTQYFGPGTRLTVL.

V usage is TRBV4-2 and J usage is TRBJ2-2; 7 bases line up with TRBD2. Trimming removed 4 bases from V and 5 bases from J; junction bases left unmatched: 13. CDR3 length: 17 amino acids. Germline assignment: CDR1 LGHNA and CDR2 YNFKEQ. The CDR3 loop reads CASSRKAGSDGTGELFF. DNA of the CDR3: TGTGCCAGCAGCCGTAAAGCGGGGTCCGATGGGACCGGGGAGCTGTTTTTT.

This clone showed up just once. This chain joins TRBV15 and TRBJ1-1; TRBD1 might be the D (5 bases). Germline-derived CDR1 and CDR2 are LNHNV and YYDKDF (reference sequence). Trimming pared 0 bases from V and 3 bases from J, leaving 14 bases between. The CDR3 loop spans 16 amino acids. The CDR3 loop is CATSRDRGARYTEAFF. CDR3 nucleotide sequence: TGTGCCACCAGCAGAGATCGAGGGGCGCGGTACACTGAAGCTTTCTTT.

V gene TRBV3-1 (or the pseudogene TRBV3-2) combines with J gene TRBJ2-3; 9 bases match TRBD2. The CDR3 extends over 14 amino acids. In germline, CDR1 is LGHDT, CDR2 YNNKEL (reference sequence). V shed 1 base, J shed 9 bases, and the junction held 5 bases outside the gene matches. The CDR3 DNA reads TGTGCCAGCAGCCAAGTAGCGGGAGAGGGCACGCAGTATTTT. Translation: CASSQVAGEGTQYF.

The chain couples TRBV5-5 to TRBJ1-2; D ambiguous. The germline CDR1 and CDR2 sequences are SGHKS and YYEKEE (reference sequence). The CDR3 runs 15 residues. The V end was cut by 0 bases, the J end by 4 bases, with 13 bases between. CDR3 residues: CASSLAYQDFYGYTF. DNA of the CDR3: TGTGCCAGCAGCTTGGCCTATCAGGACTTCTATGGCTACACCTTC.

The rearrangement joins TRBV2 to TRBJ2-7, with TRBD1 identical over 7 bases. The ends lost 6 bases at V and 0 bases at J; junction bases unmatched: 14. This CDR3 region has 17 residues. Germline V gene lookup returns CDR1 SNHLY and CDR2 FYNNEI. The CDR3 here is CASSVGRGTASSYEQYF. Here the CDR3 DNA reads TGTGCCAGCAGCGTTGGGCGAGGGACAGCTAGCTCCTACGAGCAGTACTTC.

This sequence joins TRBV5-1 and TRBJ1-1; 8 nucleotides line up with TRBD1. The CDR3 is 14 amino acids. In germline, CDR1 is SGHRS, CDR2 YFSETQ. J was trimmed by 4 bases and V by 7 bases; bases with no gene match: 9. CDR3 bases: TGCGCCAGCCGAATAGGACAGGGCGGCACTGAAGCTTTCTTT. Translation gives CASRIGQGGTEAFF.

This chain joins TRBV2 and TRBJ1-5; D uncertain. In germline, CDR1 is SNHLY, CDR2 FYNNEI. The V gene lost 6 bases and the J gene lost 7 bases, with 13 bases spanning the gap. This CDR3 spans 13 amino acids. Here the CDR3 reads CASSWTGDQPQHF. The CDR3 DNA is TGTGCCAGCAGCTGGACGGGTGACCAGCCCCAGCATTTT.

The V call is TRBV6-5, the J call TRBJ1-6; D remains unclear. CDR3 length equals 12 residues. Germline lookup yields CDR1 MNHEY and CDR2 SVGAGI. Trimming removed 6 bases from V and 7 bases from J, with 7 bases in between. The CDR3 here is CASSLSNSPLHF. Here the CDR3 DNA reads TGTGCCAGCAGCCTATCAAATTCACCCCTCCACTTT.

The chain couples TRBV5-1 to TRBJ1-5, with D possibly matching TRBD1 (6 bases). Germline CDR1 and CDR2: SGHRS and YFSETQ. This CDR3 region has 15 residues. V was trimmed by 3 bases and J by 4 bases, leaving 14 bases between them. The CDR3 DNA is TGCGCCAGCAGCTCCCTGGGGGGCCGTAATCAGCCCCAGCATTTT. Its translation is CASSSLGGRNQPQHF.

The chain links TRBV9 to TRBJ2-1; D ambiguous. The V gene's germline CDR1 is SGDLS and CDR2 YYNGEE. The CDR3 covers 15 residues. V lost 3 bases and J 1 base, leaving 11 bases between the germline ends. The CDR3 protein is CASSAAGFSYNEQFF. The CDR3 DNA sequence: TGTGCCAGCAGCGCTGCAGGTTTTTCCTACAATGAGCAGTTCTTC.

This clone was seen once. The chain employs TRBV4-3 and TRBJ2-3; D is possibly TRBD1 (6 bases). CDR1 and CDR2 from the germline V gene are LGHNA and YSLEER. The CDR3 spans 14 residues. With 0 bases removed from V and 6 bases from J, the gap between germline ends came to 10 bases. CDR3: CASSQDRGLDTQYF. CDR3 bases: TGCGCCAGCAGCCAAGATAGGGGGTTGGATACGCAGTATTTT.

The chain employs TRBV5-1 and TRBJ2-3; D is tentatively TRBD1 or TRBD2 (6 bases each). V was shortened by 7 bases and J by 3 bases, with 18 bases between the two germline ends. Per germline, CDR1 SGHRS and CDR2 YFSETQ. The CDR3 length is 15 residues. The CDR3 DNA reads as TGCGCCAGCTCGGGGGCGCGACATCTTACAGATACGCAGTATTTT. Translated, it gives CASSGARHLTDTQYF.

The genes are TRBV6-4 and TRBJ1-6; D is possibly TRBD1 (5 bases). CDR1 and CDR2 from the germline V gene are MRHNA and SNTAGT. Trimming removed 2 bases from V and 7 bases from J, with 18 bases in between. This CDR3 has 17 amino acids. CDR3: CASSDPSSRGSNSPLHF. In DNA, the CDR3 is TGTGCCAGCAGTGACCCTTCTTCGAGGGGTAGCAATTCACCCCTCCACTTT.

V and J are TRBV5-4 and TRBJ1-1; TRBD1 agrees at 11 bases. Germline V gene lookup returns CDR1 SGHNT and CDR2 YYREEE (reference sequence). The CDR3 contains 14 residues. The ends lost 3 bases at V and 4 bases at J; junction bases unmatched: 2. CDR3 bases: TGTGCCAGCAGCTGGGACAGGGGGAGCACTGAAGCTTTCTTT. Amino acids: CASSWDRGSTEAFF.

The chain uses TRBV10-3 and TRBJ2-2; 9 bases agree with TRBD1. Trimming removed 4 bases from V and 2 bases from J; junction bases left unmatched: 5. The CDR3 is 16 residues long. Germline loops: CDR1 ENHRY, CDR2 SYGVKD. As DNA, the CDR3 is TGTGCCATCAGTGGAGGACAGGGGCATAACACCGGGGAGCTGTTTTTT. Residues: CAISGGQGHNTGELFF.

The chain has TRBV15 and TRBJ2-2; 7 bases agree with TRBD1. Germline CDR1 is LNHNV and CDR2 is YYDKDF (reference sequence). Trimming at V came to 1 base and at J to 4 bases, leaving 3 bases not matched to a gene. This CDR3 comprises 15 residues. The CDR3 loop reads CATSRGQGPTGELFF. CDR3 DNA sequence: TGTGCCACCAGCAGAGGACAGGGACCCACCGGGGAGCTGTTTTTT.

This chain joins TRBV18 and TRBJ2-3; 7 bases agree with TRBD2. This CDR3 is 14 amino acids long. V shed 2 bases and J 10 bases; nucleotides not matched to a gene: 9. Per germline, CDR1 KGHSH and CDR2 LQKENI. CDR3 loop: CASSPGGEGRPQYF. CDR3 nucleotides: TGTGCCAGCTCACCAGGGGGGGAAGGAAGGCCGCAGTATTTT.

The CDR3: CASRYRQGTNSPLHF. The CDR3 nucleotides are TGTGCCAGCAGATATCGACAGGGAACCAATTCACCCCTCCACTTT. This chain connects TRBV27 to TRBJ1-6; 7 bases align to TRBD1. With 6 bases clipped from V and 7 bases from J, the junction kept 9 bases outside the gene matches. The germline V gene encodes CDR1 MNHEY and CDR2 SMNVEV (reference sequence). This CDR3 contains 15 residues.

This rearrangement joins TRBV6-6 to TRBJ2-5; 11 bases line up with TRBD2. V was pared by 4 bases and J by 5 bases, with 6 bases of the junction left unmatched. CDR1 and CDR2 from the germline V gene are MNHNY and SVGAGI (reference sequence). The CDR3 is 15 residues long. The CDR3 protein is CASSFILAGAETQYF. CDR3 nucleotides: TGTGCCAGCAGTTTTATACTAGCGGGAGCTGAGACCCAGTACTTC.

This chain uses TRBV27 with TRBJ1-5, with D perhaps TRBD1 (5 bases). This CDR3 contains 14 residues. Germline lookup yields CDR1 MNHEY and CDR2 SMNVEV (reference sequence). V dropped 4 bases and J dropped 11 bases, with 18 bases sitting between them. The CDR3 sequence: CASSYQGRGFAQHF. The CDR3 region has the DNA TGTGCCAGCAGTTACCAGGGCAGAGGCTTCGCCCAGCATTTT.

Within the sample, this clone is medium-sized (0.01 to 0.1%). This rearrangement joins TRBV19 to TRBJ2-5; D perhaps matches TRBD1 (6 bases). This CDR3 region has 14 residues. Germline CDR1 is LNHDA and CDR2 is SQIVND (reference sequence). Trimming cost V 3 bases and J 6 bases, with 14 bases left between them. The CDR3 DNA follows: TGTGCCAGTAGTATTGAAAGGGGGATGAAGACCCAGTACTTC. This gives the protein CASSIERGMKTQYF.

V is TRBV6-2 or TRBV6-3 and J is TRBJ1-6; 10 bases align to TRBD1. J lost 5 bases, V lost 2 bases, and 3 bases had no gene match. Germline CDR1 reads MNHEY; CDR2 reads SVGEGT. This CDR3 contains 16 residues. The CDR3 protein is CASSYRQGADNSPLHF. CDR3 DNA sequence: TGTGCCAGCAGTTACCGACAGGGGGCAGATAATTCACCCCTCCACTTT.

J is TRBJ2-1 and V is TRBV7-8; 7 positions match TRBD2. The germline V gene encodes CDR1 SGHVS and CDR2 FQNEAQ. V shed 4 bases, J shed 0 bases, and the junction held 3 bases outside the gene matches. There are 15 residues in the CDR3. The CDR3: CASSSSSGSYNEQFF. The CDR3 nucleotides read TGTGCCAGCAGCTCCTCTAGCGGCTCCTACAATGAGCAGTTCTTC.

The V and J genes are TRBV4-2 and TRBJ1-2, with D hard to call. The V and J ends lost 1 base and 3 bases respectively, with 12 bases between them. CDR3 size: 15 residues. Germline CDR1 and CDR2: LGHNA and YNFKEQ. CDR3 residues: CASSQGSTGDYGYTF. The CDR3 DNA reads as TGTGCCAGCAGCCAAGGATCCACTGGAGACTATGGCTACACCTTC.

Written as DNA, the CDR3 is TGCGCCAGCAGCTGGGGAGACAGCACAGATACGCAGTATTTT. Encoded protein: CASSWGDSTDTQYF. The rearrangement links TRBV5-1 to TRBJ2-3, with D tentatively TRBD2 (5 bases). Trimming removed 3 bases from V and 0 bases from J, with 8 bases in between. The CDR3 is 14 residues long. In germline, CDR1 is SGHRS, CDR2 YFSETQ.

J is TRBJ1-5 and V is TRBV24-1; D gene ambiguous. The CDR3 extends over 13 amino acids. The germline V gene encodes CDR1 KGHDR and CDR2 SFDVKD. The V gene lost 6 bases and the J gene lost 5 bases, with 10 bases spanning the gap. This CDR3 reads CATSKGADQPQHF. The CDR3 DNA reads TGTGCCACCAGTAAGGGAGCCGATCAGCCCCAGCATTTT.